The 15 T cell receptor beta chains below were found in one sample sequenced in a study of shared clonotypes between healthy human individuals. Assay: immunoSEQ multiplex PCR; the TCRdb copy retains only in-frame clones and omits some. Among some 2.4 million clones listed, 90% to 95% were seen once. The sequencing sample was made of naive CD4+ T cells from PBMCs. Subset: CD45RA+ positively selected. These receptors were collected from a man younger than 35 in good health. Some clones in this sample may be carry-over from other donors' samples.

This clone was recorded only once. The genes are TRBV19 and TRBJ2-1; 7 bases align to TRBD2. This CDR3 contains 15 residues. V shed 7 bases, J shed 0 bases, and the junction held 6 bases outside the gene matches. CDR1 is LNHDA and CDR2 is SQIVND in the germline V gene (reference sequence). The CDR3 reads CASKSGESSYNEQFF. CDR3 coding DNA: TGTGCCAGTAAGAGCGGGGAAAGCTCCTACAATGAGCAGTTCTTC.

Remarks on this clone: Different DNA sequences within this sample yield the same CDR3. The chain is built from TRBV28 and TRBJ2-1; TRBD2 matches at 8 bases. Germline assignment: CDR1 MDHEN and CDR2 SYDVKM. The trim removed 6 bases at V and 4 bases at J, leaving 11 bases unmatched. This CDR3 comprises 16 residues. The CDR3 loop reads CASSLMGSGAYNEQFF. CDR3 sequence (DNA): TGTGCCAGCAGCCTAATGGGTAGCGGGGCATACAATGAGCAGTTCTTC.

This chain uses TRBV5-1 with TRBJ2-5, with 7 bases lining up with TRBD2. The CDR3 spans 14 residues. V lost 3 bases and J lost 4; bases outside the gene matches: 6. Per the germline V gene, CDR1 is SGHRS and CDR2 is YFSETQ. The CDR3 nucleotides read TGCGCCAGCAGCTCTCGCCCGGGGGGAGAGACCCAGTACTTC. The encoded protein is CASSSRPGGETQYF.

This chain connects TRBV28 to TRBJ2-1; D is ambiguous. There are 11 residues in the CDR3. Germline lookup yields CDR1 MDHEN and CDR2 SYDVKM. With 8 bases removed from V and 10 bases from J, the gap between germline ends came to 12 bases. CDR3 in amino acids: CASLRRDEQFF. DNA of the CDR3: TGTGCCAGCCTAAGAAGAGACGAGCAGTTCTTC.

V is TRBV5-1 and J is TRBJ2-4; maybe TRBD1 (6 bases). Trimming stripped 4 bases from V and 2 bases from J, with 16 bases between. In germline, CDR1 is SGHRS, CDR2 YFSETQ. There are 16 residues in the CDR3. DNA of the CDR3: TGCGCCAGCAGCCCCACCATGGACAGTTCCAAAAACATTCAGTACTTC. Protein product: CASSPTMDSSKNIQYF. Using reference TRBV5-1 and TRBJ2-4 for the parts outside the CDR3, the full variable domain is KAGVTQTPRYLIKTRGQQVTLSCSPISGHRSVSWYQQTPGQGLQFLFEYFSETQRNKGNFPGRFSGRQFSNSRSEMNVSTLELGDSALYLCASSPTMDSSKNIQYFGAGTRLSVL.

J is TRBJ1-5 and V is TRBV6-5; tentative D call: TRBD1 (5 bases). There are 14 residues in the CDR3. V was trimmed by 4 bases and J by 2 bases, leaving 9 bases between them. The germline gives CDR1 MNHEY, CDR2 SVGAGI. The CDR3 DNA reads as TGTGCCAGCAGTTCGGGGGTCCGCAATCAGCCCCAGCATTTT. Translation: CASSSGVRNQPQHF.

The CDR3 coding sequence is TGCGCCAGCAGCTCCCGACAGGGGATCTATGGCTACACCTTC. Translated: CASSSRQGIYGYTF. V gene TRBV5-1 combines with J gene TRBJ1-2; 8 nucleotides line up with TRBD1. Germline V lookup: CDR1 SGHRS, CDR2 YFSETQ. Trimming cost V 3 bases and J 4 bases; bases outside gene matches: 5. The CDR3 length is 14 residues. The complete variable domain, with remaining parts taken from reference TRBV5-1 and TRBJ1-2, reads KAGVTQTPRYLIKTRGQQVTLSCSPISGHRSVSWYQQTPGQGLQFLFEYFSETQRNKGNFPGRFSGRQFSNSRSEMNVSTLELGDSALYLCASSSRQGIYGYTFGSGTRLTVV.

The chain is built from TRBV6-5 and TRBJ1-2, with D unresolved. Trimming left V 8 bases short and J 8 bases short, with 21 bases between. This CDR3 comprises 14 residues. Looked up from germline, CDR1 is MNHEY and CDR2 is SVGAGI. CDR3 amino acids: CASASWAKLGGYTF. The CDR3 bases are TGTGCCAGCGCGTCATGGGCCAAACTAGGAGGCTACACCTTC.

The chain employs TRBV27 and TRBJ1-4, with 10 bases that match TRBD1. J gave up 8 bases and V 5 bases, and 8 bases lay outside the gene matches. Germline CDR1 MNHEY, CDR2 SMNVEV (reference sequence). The CDR3 is 15 amino acids. CDR3 in DNA: TGTGCCAGCAGTCGAGACAGGGGGCGCCGGGAAAAACTGTTTTTT. This gives the protein CASSRDRGRREKLFF.

Concerning this clone itself: Other DNA sequences in this specimen translate into the identical CDR3. V gene TRBV20-1 combines with J gene TRBJ2-3; D is perhaps TRBD2 (5 bases). The CDR3 has 11 amino acids. The V end lost 6 bases, the J end lost 6 bases, and 10 bases lay between the germline ends. Germline loops: CDR1 DFQATT, CDR2 SNEGSKA (reference sequence). The CDR3 DNA sequence: TGCAGTGCGAGGGTTGGGGATACGCAGTATTTT. As protein: CSARVGDTQYF.

Of note for this clone: At the DNA level, this CDR3 is encoded by other sequences in the same sample as well. This chain links TRBV5-1 with TRBJ2-2; D call uncertain. The V end was cut by 4 bases, the J end by 2 bases, with 6 bases between. This CDR3 comprises 13 residues. Germline-derived CDR1 and CDR2 are SGHRS and YFSETQ. As DNA, the CDR3 is TGCGCCAGCAGCCTGAGAAACACCGGGGAGCTGTTTTTT. Translated, it gives CASSLRNTGELFF.

V and J are TRBV11-2 and TRBJ2-3, with D perhaps TRBD2 (6 bases). Trimming took 2 bases from V and 8 from J, leaving 14 bases between them. This CDR3 is 14 amino acids long. Germline lookup yields CDR1 SGHAT and CDR2 FQNNGV. The CDR3 loop is CASSLLSVRGTQYF. CDR3 DNA sequence: TGTGCCAGCAGCTTACTGTCCGTGCGGGGTACGCAGTATTTT.

J is TRBJ2-1 and V is TRBV5-1; 7 bases map to TRBD2. The CDR3 runs 17 residues. Losses at the gene ends were 4 bases for V and 0 bases for J; bases not matched to a gene: 10. The germline V gene has CDR1 SGHRS and CDR2 YFSETQ. The CDR3 DNA reads as TGCGCCAGCAGCCCGGGGAGGGGCGGTAGCTCCTACAATGAGCAGTTCTTC. It is translated as CASSPGRGGSSYNEQFF.

J is TRBJ2-7 and V is TRBV2; no reliable D call. The CDR3 length is 14 residues. Trimming pared 6 bases from V and 9 bases from J, leaving 21 bases between. Germline values: CDR1 SNHLY, CDR2 FYNNEI. The CDR3, as DNA: TGTGCCAGCAGAGGTCCCGCGCCCCTCCGTGTGCAGTACTTC. Encoded protein: CASRGPAPLRVQYF. Complete variable domain (other parts from reference TRBV2 and TRBJ2-7): EPEVTQTPSHQVTQMGQEVILRCVPISNHLYFYWYRQILGQKVEFLVSFYNNEISEKSEIFDDQFSVERPDGSNFTLKIRSTKLEDSAMYFCASRGPAPLRVQYFGPGTRLTVT.

This clone was seen once. The chain combines TRBV6-5 with TRBJ2-7; perhaps TRBD2 as D (6 bases). Germline V gene lookup returns CDR1 MNHEY and CDR2 SVGAGI. The CDR3 runs to 11 residues. With 6 bases removed from V and 6 bases from J, the gap between germline ends came to 9 bases. The chain's CDR3 is CASSPGSEQYF. CDR3 sequence (DNA): TGTGCCAGCAGCCCCGGGAGCGAGCAGTACTTC.